The text below deals with one T cell receptor beta chain. Its matching antigen is unknown. This CDR3 has 16 amino acids. Germline CDR1 SGDLS, CDR2 YYNGEE. Trimming cost V 1 base and J 3 bases, with 16 bases left between them. Stated treatment: roughly ten-day PBMC culture with coronavirus spike peptide pools or control peptides (ViraFEST assay). This specimen belongs to a study of vaccination and CD4 T cells after COVID-19. Study-wide background: Cultures that served as controls received a CEFX pool, an HIV-1 Nef pool, or no peptide. Whole-study results and caveats: Spike mono-reactivity was the property of 304 of 307 vaccine-specific clones in convalescent patients.

With the Oncomine TCR Beta short-read assay, DNA from cultured CD4+ T cells was sequenced. Each CDR3 protein gets one entry after TCRdb re-called the PCR reads with MiXCR. The table shows around 18,000 distinct CDR3 sequences, with roughly two fifths occurring only once. The sample was CD4+ T cells from blood, cultured in vitro. The J gene is TRBJ1-1, the V gene TRBV9; D gene unclear. This TCR was recovered from a human donor who had recovered from COVID-19. The CDR3 DNA is TGTGCCAGCAGCGTACGGTCGACCGCCGTGTACACTGAAGCTTTCTTT. Protein: CASSVRSTAVYTEAFF.